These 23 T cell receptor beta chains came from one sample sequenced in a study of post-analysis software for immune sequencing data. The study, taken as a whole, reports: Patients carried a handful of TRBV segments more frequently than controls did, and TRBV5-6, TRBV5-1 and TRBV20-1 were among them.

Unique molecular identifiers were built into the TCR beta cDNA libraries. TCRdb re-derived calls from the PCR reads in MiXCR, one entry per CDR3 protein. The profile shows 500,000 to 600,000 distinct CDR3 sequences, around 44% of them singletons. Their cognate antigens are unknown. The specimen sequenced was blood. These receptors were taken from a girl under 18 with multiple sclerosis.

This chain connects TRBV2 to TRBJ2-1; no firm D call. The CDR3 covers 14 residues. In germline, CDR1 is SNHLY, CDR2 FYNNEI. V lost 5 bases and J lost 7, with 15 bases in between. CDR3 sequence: CASSLGTRKNEQFF. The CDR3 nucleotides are TGTGCCAGCAGTCTAGGAACCCGGAAAAATGAGCAGTTCTTC.

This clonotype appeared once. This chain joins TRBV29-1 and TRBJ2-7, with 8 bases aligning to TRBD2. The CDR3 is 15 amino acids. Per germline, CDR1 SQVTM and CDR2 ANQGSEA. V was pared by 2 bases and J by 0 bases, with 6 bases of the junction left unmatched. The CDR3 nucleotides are TGCAGCGTTGAAAAGGCGGGGGGTAGCTCCTACGAGCAGTACTTC. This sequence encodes CSVEKAGGSSYEQYF.

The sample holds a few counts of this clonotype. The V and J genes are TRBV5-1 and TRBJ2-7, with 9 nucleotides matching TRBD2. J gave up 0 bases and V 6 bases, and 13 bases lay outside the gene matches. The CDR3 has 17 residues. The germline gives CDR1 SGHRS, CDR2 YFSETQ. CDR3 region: CASTPSGAGSLSYEQYF. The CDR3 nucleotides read TGCGCCAGCACCCCTAGCGGGGCCGGCTCACTCTCCTACGAGCAGTACTTC.

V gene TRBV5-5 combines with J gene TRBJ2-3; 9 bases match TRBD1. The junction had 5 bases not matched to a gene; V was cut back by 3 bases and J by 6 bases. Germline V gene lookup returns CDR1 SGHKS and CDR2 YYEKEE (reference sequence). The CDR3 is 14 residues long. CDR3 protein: CASSWGQGMDTQYF. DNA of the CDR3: TGTGCCAGCAGCTGGGGACAGGGAATGGATACGCAGTATTTT.

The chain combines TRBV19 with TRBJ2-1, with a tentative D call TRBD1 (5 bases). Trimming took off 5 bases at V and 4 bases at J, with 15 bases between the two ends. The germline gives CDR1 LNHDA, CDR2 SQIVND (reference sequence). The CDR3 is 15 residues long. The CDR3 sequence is CASSPPVGAYNEQFF. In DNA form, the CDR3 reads TGTGCCAGTAGTCCACCGGTTGGGGCTTACAATGAGCAGTTCTTC.

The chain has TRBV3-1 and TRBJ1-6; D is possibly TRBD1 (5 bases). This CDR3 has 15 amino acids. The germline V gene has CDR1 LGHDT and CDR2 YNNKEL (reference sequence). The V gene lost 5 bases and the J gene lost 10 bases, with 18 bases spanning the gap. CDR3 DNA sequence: TGTGCCAGCAGCAAGGAGTACTCAGGGAACTCACCCCTCCACTTT. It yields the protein CASSKEYSGNSPLHF.

The DNA of the CDR3 is TGCGCCAGCAGGAATAACAGGGGATCCTACAATGAGCAGTTCTTC. It yields the protein CASRNNRGSYNEQFF. This chain connects TRBV4-1 to TRBJ2-1; 7 bases line up with TRBD1. This CDR3 is 15 amino acids long. The germline V gene encodes CDR1 MGHRA and CDR2 YSYEKL. Losses at the gene ends were 6 bases for V and 1 base for J; bases not matched to a gene: 6.

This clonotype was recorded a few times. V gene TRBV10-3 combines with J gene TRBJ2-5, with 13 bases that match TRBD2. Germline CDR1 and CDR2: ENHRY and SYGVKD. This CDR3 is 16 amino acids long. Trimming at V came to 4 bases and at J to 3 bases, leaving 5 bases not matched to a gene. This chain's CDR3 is CAISVTSGRAEETQYF. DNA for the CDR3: TGTGCCATCAGTGTAACTAGCGGGAGGGCCGAAGAGACCCAGTACTTC.

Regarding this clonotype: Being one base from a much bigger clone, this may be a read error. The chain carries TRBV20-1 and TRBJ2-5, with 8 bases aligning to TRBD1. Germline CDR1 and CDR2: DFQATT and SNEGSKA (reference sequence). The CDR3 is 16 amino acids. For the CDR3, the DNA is TGCAGTACTAGAGATCCCCAGGGGGCCCTCCAAGAGACCCAGTACTTC. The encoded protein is CSTRDPQGALQETQYF.

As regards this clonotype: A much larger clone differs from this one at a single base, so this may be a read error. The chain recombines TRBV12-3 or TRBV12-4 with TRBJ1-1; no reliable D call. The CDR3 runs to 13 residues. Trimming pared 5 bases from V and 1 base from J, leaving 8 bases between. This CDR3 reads CASSRRGNTEAFF. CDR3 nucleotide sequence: TGTGCCAGCAGTCGCCGGGGGAACACTGAAGCTTTCTTT.

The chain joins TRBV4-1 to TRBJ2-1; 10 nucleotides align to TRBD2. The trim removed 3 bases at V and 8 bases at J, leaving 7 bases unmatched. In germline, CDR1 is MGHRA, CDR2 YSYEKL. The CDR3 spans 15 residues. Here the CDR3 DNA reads TGCGCCAGCAGCCAGGGACTAGCGATCTGGGATGAGCAGTTCTTC. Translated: CASSQGLAIWDEQFF.

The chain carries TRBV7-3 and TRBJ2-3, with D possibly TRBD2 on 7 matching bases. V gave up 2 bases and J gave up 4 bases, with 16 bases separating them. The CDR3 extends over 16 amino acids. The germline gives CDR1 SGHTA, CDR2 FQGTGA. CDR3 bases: TGTGCCAGCAGCTTAGGTAGGGGGGGCCTCGCAGATACGCAGTATTTT. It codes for CASSLGRGGLADTQYF.

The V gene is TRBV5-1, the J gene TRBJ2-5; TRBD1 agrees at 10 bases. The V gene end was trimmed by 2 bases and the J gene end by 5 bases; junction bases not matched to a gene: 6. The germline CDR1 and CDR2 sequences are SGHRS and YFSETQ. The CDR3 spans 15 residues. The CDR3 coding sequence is TGCGCCAGCAGCTTTAGACAGGGGGCTTCGGAGACCCAGTACTTC. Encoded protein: CASSFRQGASETQYF.

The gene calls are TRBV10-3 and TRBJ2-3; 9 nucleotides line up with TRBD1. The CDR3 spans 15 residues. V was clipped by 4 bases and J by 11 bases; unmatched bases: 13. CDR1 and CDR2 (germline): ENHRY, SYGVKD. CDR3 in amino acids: CAISAGTGRYNEQYF. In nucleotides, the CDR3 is TGTGCCATCAGTGCCGGGACAGGGCGTTACAATGAGCAGTATTTT.

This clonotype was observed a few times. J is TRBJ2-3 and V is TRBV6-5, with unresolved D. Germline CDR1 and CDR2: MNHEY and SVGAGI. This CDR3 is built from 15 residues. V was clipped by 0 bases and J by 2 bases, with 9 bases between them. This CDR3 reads CASSYSTQNTDTQYF. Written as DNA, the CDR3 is TGTGCCAGCAGTTACTCGACCCAGAACACAGATACGCAGTATTTT.

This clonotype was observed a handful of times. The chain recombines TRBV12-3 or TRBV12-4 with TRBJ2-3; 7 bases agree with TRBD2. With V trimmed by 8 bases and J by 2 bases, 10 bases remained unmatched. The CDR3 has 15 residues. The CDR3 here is CASSWTGRSTDTQYF. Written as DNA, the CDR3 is TGTGCCAGCTCTTGGACCGGGAGGTCCACAGATACGCAGTATTTT.

The CDR3 is CASSLGGSGTPYEQYF. In DNA form, the CDR3 reads TGTGCCAGCAGCTTAGGGGGGAGCGGGACCCCCTACGAGCAGTACTTC. V and J are TRBV13 and TRBJ2-7; 7 nucleotides match TRBD2. Germline trimming cut 0 bases from V and 2 bases from J; bases unmatched to any gene: 7. Germline V gene sequence: CDR1 PRHDT, CDR2 FYEKMQ (reference sequence). The CDR3 sequence is 16 residues long. The entire variable domain, with the rest obtained from reference TRBV13 and TRBJ2-7, is as follows: AAGVIQSPRHLIKEKRETATLKCYPIPRHDTVYWYQQGPGQDPQFLISFYEKMQSDKGSIPDRFSAQQFSDYHSELNMSSLELGDSALYFCASSLGGSGTPYEQYFGPGTRLTVT.

The CDR3 DNA sequence: TGCGCCAGCAGCCTTCTGGCTAGCGGGGGCTCTCACTACGAGCAGTACTTC. Protein: CASSLLASGGSHYEQYF. The V call is TRBV4-1, the J call TRBJ2-7, with 10 positions matching TRBD2. CDR3 length: 17 residues. Germline-derived CDR1 and CDR2 are MGHRA and YSYEKL. Trimming took 4 bases from V and 3 from J; bases not matched to a gene: 12.

The CDR3 reads CSARSGESSYNEQFF. The CDR3 nucleotides are TGCAGTGCTAGGAGCGGGGAGAGCTCCTACAATGAGCAGTTCTTC. The chain carries TRBV20-1 and TRBJ2-1, with 7 bases aligning to TRBD2. The junction had 5 bases not matched to a gene; V was cut back by 3 bases and J by 0 bases. CDR3 length: 15 residues. CDR1 is DFQATT, CDR2 SNEGSKA, per germline (reference sequence).

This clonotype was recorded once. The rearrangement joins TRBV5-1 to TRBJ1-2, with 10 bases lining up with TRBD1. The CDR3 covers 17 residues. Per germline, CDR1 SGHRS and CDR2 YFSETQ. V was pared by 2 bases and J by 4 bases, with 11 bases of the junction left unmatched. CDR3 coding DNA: TGCGCCAGCAGCTTCCCTACCCCGACAGGGGGCAGCTATGGCTACACCTTC. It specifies CASSFPTPTGGSYGYTF.

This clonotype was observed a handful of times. Here the CDR3 reads CASSLDRGEGGYTF. For the CDR3, the DNA is TGTGCCAGCAGCTTGGACAGGGGCGAAGGTGGCTACACCTTC. The gene calls are TRBV11-2 and TRBJ1-2; TRBD1 matches at 9 bases. The CDR3 has 14 residues. V lost 3 bases to trimming and J lost 7 bases; unmatched junction nucleotides: 6. Germline loops: CDR1 SGHAT, CDR2 FQNNGV.

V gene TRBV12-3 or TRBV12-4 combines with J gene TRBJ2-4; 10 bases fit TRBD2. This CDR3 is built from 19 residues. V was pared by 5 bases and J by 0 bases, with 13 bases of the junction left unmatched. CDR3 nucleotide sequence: TGTGCCAGCAGTGGGGCCGGGACTAGCGAGTTCCTAGCCAAAAACATTCAGTACTTC. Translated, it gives CASSGAGTSEFLAKNIQYF.

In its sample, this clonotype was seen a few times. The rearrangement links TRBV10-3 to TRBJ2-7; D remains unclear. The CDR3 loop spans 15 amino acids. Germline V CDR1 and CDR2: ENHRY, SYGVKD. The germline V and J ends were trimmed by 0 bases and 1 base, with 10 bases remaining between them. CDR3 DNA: TGTGCCATCAGTGAGTCTACACAAACGTCCTACGAGCAGTACTTC. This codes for CAISESTQTSYEQYF.